These 7 T cell receptor beta chains were sequenced from one sample in a study of T cell repertoires in cytomegalovirus infection. TCRdb re-called the reads with MiXCR, one entry per CDR3 protein. This sample yields approximately 260,000 distinct CDR3 sequences, of which about 20% are seen a single time; about 21% belongs to the top ten. Antigens for these TCRs are unknown. The material sequenced was cultured PBMCs, taken from culture after CMV antigen stimulation. These receptors were collected from a human donor in good health (CMV status not recorded). Some clones in this sample may be carry-over from other donors' samples.

The chain uses TRBV9 and TRBJ1-3, with 7 bases identical to TRBD1. Germline CDR1 reads SGDLS; CDR2 reads YYNGEE. V shed 4 bases and J 6 bases; nucleotides not matched to a gene: 13. The CDR3 runs 16 residues. The CDR3 protein is CASSPRTGLGVNTIYF. The DNA of the CDR3 is TGTGCCAGCAGCCCCCGGACAGGTCTCGGGGTAAACACCATATATTTT.

This clonotype was detected many times. The chain is built from TRBV7-6 and TRBJ1-3, with D perhaps matching TRBD1 (6 bases). The V gene lost 5 bases and the J gene lost 4 bases, with 15 bases spanning the gap. The CDR3 spans 15 residues. CDR1 and CDR2 from the germline V gene are SGHVS and FNYEAQ. The CDR3 DNA follows: TGTGCCAGCAGCCCAGAGGGACAACCGGGAAACACCATATATTTT. It is translated as CASSPEGQPGNTIYF.

This clonotype was seen a handful of times. The chain employs TRBV7-2 and TRBJ2-7; 9 bases map to TRBD2. J was trimmed by 3 bases and V by 3 bases; bases with no gene match: 12. This CDR3 comprises 17 residues. Germline V gene data show CDR1 as SGHTA and CDR2 as FQGNSA. The CDR3 here is CASSFFGGGRALYEQYF. CDR3 nucleotide sequence: TGTGCCAGCAGCTTTTTTGGGGGCGGGAGGGCCCTCTACGAGCAGTACTTC.

V gene TRBV19 combines with J gene TRBJ2-1, with D possibly TRBD2 on 6 matching bases. The germline V gene has CDR1 LNHDA and CDR2 SQIVND (reference sequence). Trimming pared 9 bases from V and 4 bases from J, leaving 16 bases between. This CDR3 is built from 14 residues. The CDR3 is CARSSSSGYNEQFF. The CDR3 coding sequence is TGTGCCAGAAGTTCCTCCAGCGGGTACAATGAGCAGTTCTTC.

The chain links TRBV3-1 to TRBJ2-1; 10 bases fit TRBD2. V gave up 5 bases and J gave up 7 bases; unmatched junction bases: 2. The CDR3 is 13 amino acids. Germline V lookup: CDR1 LGHDT, CDR2 YNNKEL (reference sequence). For the CDR3, the DNA is TGTGCCAGCAGCGAGCGGGAGGGTAATGAGCAGTTCTTC. Translated: CASSEREGNEQFF.

The CDR3 reads CAISESSLGGELFF. The CDR3 DNA follows: TGTGCCATCAGTGAGTCGAGCCTAGGCGGGGAGCTGTTTTTT. V gene TRBV10-3 combines with J gene TRBJ2-2; D unresolved. V lost 0 bases, J lost 7 bases, and 9 bases lay in between. This CDR3 contains 14 residues. Germline V gene lookup returns CDR1 ENHRY and CDR2 SYGVKD.

This clonotype appeared once. The gene calls are TRBV20-1 and TRBJ2-7; D not certain. There are 12 residues in the CDR3. V was clipped by 3 bases and J by 3 bases, with 9 bases between them. Germline V gene lookup returns CDR1 DFQATT and CDR2 SNEGSKA (reference sequence). The CDR3 spells CSARENNYEQYF. CDR3 coding DNA: TGCAGTGCTAGGGAAAATAACTACGAGCAGTACTTC.